Sequencing of this T cell receptor beta chain was carried out in a study of PD-1 blockade in classical Hodgkin lymphoma (dated by TCRdb to the early 2020s). Looking at the study overall: Nivolumab dosing was 3 mg/kg intravenously every 2 weeks, continuing until either disease progression or unacceptable toxicity. A peripheral blood immune signature of response to PD-1 blockade in classical Hodgkin lymphoma was defined using TCR beta sequencing and CyTOF.

As encoded in the germline V gene, CDR1 is MDHEN while CDR2 is SYDVKM. V sheds 5 bases and J sheds 0 bases, leaving 15 bases between their ends. The CDR3 goes from the cysteine to the phenylalanine over 16 residues. The retained sequence is limited to the CDR3, 48 bases, with the frame set at the first base. Broad study findings and their caveats: The study covered only a single clinical trial cohort, and the causes of the repertoire differences, possibly disease activity or prior therapy, were still not defined. Patients starting nivolumab less than 1 year after ASCT had lower diversity and were excluded from later analyses to avoid confounding by immune reconstitution. Baseline diversity similar to that of newly diagnosed patients was observed in trial patients achieving complete response, whereas significantly lower diversity was observed in partial responders and progressors. A significant rise by C4D1 was seen in CD4+ but not CD8+ TCR diversity (p=0.0027 vs p=0.16), with the rise being most apparent in complete responders (p=0.02). Baseline TCR diversity was reported to be lower in newly diagnosed patients than in healthy donors, and even lower in relapsed/refractory patients.

Regarding this clone: What antigen it recognizes has not been identified. No per-base quality is available; no much larger clone lies one base away.

The Qiagen DNeasy kit was used to extract genomic DNA from unsorted PBMCs and from the negatively selected CD4+ and CD8+ fractions. Using primers that anneal to V and J segments, immunoSEQ multiplex PCR amplified the TCR beta CDR3 regions. A synthetic immune receptor repertoire was used to minimize amplification bias, and any remaining bias was removed computationally after sequencing. On the authors' methods: Custom Python scripts were used to quantify repertoire diversity as the Shannon entropy index. The unsorted, CD4+ and CD8+ repertoires were each analyzed separately, with the exception of combined analyses, where CD4+ and CD8+ sequences were merged in silico. A clone counted as expanded when the clone's frequency after treatment rose at least 2-fold relative to C1D1, and clones undetected at baseline were given a pseudocount of 0.5. Singleton clones were defined as clones with 0 or 1 copy at C1D1, and non-singleton clones were defined as clones with 2 or more copies. Clones expanded in unsorted samples were annotated as CD4+, CD8+ or unknown by matching protein sequences in sorted samples from the same patient. Wilcoxon tests on paired samples were used to test diversity changes from C1D1 to C4D1. The immuneACCESS repertoire file appears here via TCRdb, limited to in-frame rearrangements. These files lack a portion of the clones; in checked studies, under half of the deficit traces to unresolved V genes, and the cause of the others is not known. For V, J and clone size, that table is used; D and trimming come from the DNA. The table for this sample lists 43,000 or so clones; about 73% of them were counted only once. Around 10% of the sample rests with the top ten.

In the paper's terms, the time point label means: cycle 1 day 1 (C1D1), immediately before nivolumab initiation. Every trial patient had relapsed after autologous stem cell transplantation, and cohorts A, B and C differed in prior brentuximab vedotin exposure. The trial cohort was composed of some 57 patients with relapsed/refractory classical Hodgkin lymphoma, for whom complete response, partial response or progressive disease was recorded as best overall response. Single-agent nivolumab was administered to trial patients in the multi-cohort phase II CheckMate 205 trial. Best overall response was determined by an independent review committee according to the 2007 International Working Group response criteria. Trial PBMCs were obtained immediately prior to nivolumab initiation (C1D1) and on therapy at cycle 2 day 1 and cycle 4 day 1. Peripheral blood was collected in 8 mL Vacutainer Cell Preparation Tubes, from which PBMCs were isolated by centrifugation and then cryopreserved.

The rearranged chain carries TRBV28 and TRBJ2-3, with the identity of the D gene unclear. The sequence was collected from a human donor with classical Hodgkin lymphoma. Source: peripheral blood mononuclear cells (PBMCs), taken at baseline. This receptor carries the CDR3 CASSQRALSSTDTQYF. The bases are TGTGCCAGCAGTCAACGGGCCCTATCTAGCACAGATACGCAGTATTTT. Beyond the CDR3, the reference TRBV28 and TRBJ2-3 genes provide the residues; the full variable domain reads: DVKVTQSSRYLVKRTGEKVFLECVQDMDHENMFWYRQDPGLGLRLIYFSYDVKMKEKGDIPEGYSVSREKKERFSLILESASTNQTSMYLCASSQRALSSTDTQYFGPGTRLTVL.